These 3 T cell receptor beta chains were sequenced from one sample in a study of blood T cell repertoires in COVID-19. TCRdb's table, derived via immunoSEQ multiplex PCR, lists solely in-frame clones and lacks some. The repertoire has around 380,000 clones, roughly four fifths of them found once; the top ten carry approximately 1%. Sequenced: peripheral blood. All receptors derive from a human donor with acute or convalescent COVID-19. The donor label of this sample is uncertain.

V usage is TRBV4-1 and J usage is TRBJ2-6; 8 bases map to TRBD2. Germline V CDR1 and CDR2: MGHRA, YSYEKL. The CDR3 has 17 amino acids. With 2 bases clipped from V and 2 bases from J, the junction kept 5 bases outside the gene matches. CDR3 nucleotides: TGCGCCAGCAGCCAAAACGAACTAGCGGCTGGGGCCAACGTCCTGACTTTC. This codes for CASSQNELAAGANVLTF.

The CDR3 reads CASSLVDSGGEQFF. The CDR3 DNA sequence: TGTGCCAGCAGCTTGGTGGATAGCGGCGGTGAGCAGTTCTTC. V and J are TRBV5-4 and TRBJ2-1, with D maybe TRBD2 (6 bases). Germline values: CDR1 SGHNT, CDR2 YYREEE (reference sequence). This CDR3 has 14 residues. The V end was cut by 0 bases, the J end by 9 bases, with 13 bases between.

The CDR3 protein is CASRANQETQYF. CDR3 bases: TGTGCCAGCAGAGCGAATCAAGAGACCCAGTACTTC. The chain combines TRBV2 with TRBJ2-5; D remains ambiguous. The V and J ends lost 6 bases and 2 bases respectively, with 7 bases between them. The CDR3 is 12 residues long. CDR1 SNHLY and CDR2 FYNNEI come from the germline V gene.